This paragraph reports one T cell receptor beta chain. As yet, its antigen is unknown. The record originates from a study of T cell responses to AZD1222 COVID-19 vaccine. Broader study findings: Baseline seropositives among AZD1222 recipients totaled only six or seven. The donor group comprised mostly white British people and more females; the analysis possibly underestimated clonal diversity. Spike was spanned by vaccine-associated CD4 TCRs, which were dominant at 160-218 and 743-854. Sampled repertoires all dated from after the peak T cell response.

CDR3 length equals 13 residues. V lost 5 bases, J lost 4 bases, and 11 bases lay in between. Germline V CDR1 and CDR2: SGHTA, FQGTGA. Clones were read by immunoSEQ multiplex PCR, and TCRdb kept only the in-frame ones, dropping some. The table has about 160,000 clones, 92% seen once. The receptor's source is an adult in good health. The sequenced sample was peripheral blood, obtained on day 0 of MenACWY control vaccination. The J gene is TRBJ1-1, the V gene TRBV7-3, with D possibly matching TRBD1 (5 bases). The CDR3: CASSPGPATEAFF. The CDR3 DNA reads TGTGCCAGCAGCCCAGGGCCGGCCACTGAAGCTTTCTTT.